This T cell receptor (beta chain) appears in the sequencing data of a study of cytomegalovirus exposure and HLA in healthy donors. The CDR3 length is 14 residues. The germline CDR1 and CDR2 sequences are SNHLY and FYNNEI. The V and J ends lost 7 bases and 5 bases respectively, with 15 bases between them. PCR used 60 Vbeta primers and 13 Jbeta primers. Repertoires were generated with immunoSEQ multiplex PCR, while TCRdb's copy carries only in-frame clones and drops some. The repertoire holds over 150,000 clones, 70% to 80% seen once, with approximately 1.3% in the top ten. There are a few counts of this clone.

The sequence was obtained from a woman aged 25 to 39 in good health and CMV-seropositive. The sequencing input was PBMCs. The V gene is TRBV2, the J gene TRBJ2-1, with D possibly TRBD1 on 6 matching bases. This chain's CDR3 is CASTQTQGDNEQFF. The DNA of the CDR3 is TGTGCCAGCACCCAAACACAGGGAGACAATGAGCAGTTCTTC. The whole variable domain, filled in from reference TRBV2 and TRBJ2-1, reads EPEVTQTPSHQVTQMGQEVILRCVPISNHLYFYWYRQILGQKVEFLVSFYNNEISEKSEIFDDQFSVERPDGSNFTLKIRSTKLEDSAMYFCASTQTQGDNEQFFGPGTRLTVL.